This record looks at one TCR beta chain sequence and its context. What it binds is unknown. The CDR3 covers 11 residues. CDR1 GTSNPN and CDR2 SVGIG come from the germline V gene (reference sequence). V lost 0 bases and J lost 8, with 7 bases in between. These data come from a study of CD8+ T cells in alopecia areata. Study as a whole: At a dose of 5 to 10 mg twice daily, oral tofacitinib was given to treated patients. Dosing with tofacitinib proceeded for 6 to 18 months, followed by 6 months off drug. Study conclusions and caveats: Against the mouse data, patients shared TCRs less clearly, possibly for HLA reasons.

Peripheral blood and lesional scalp punch biopsies came from alopecia areata patients. Isolated RNA was reverse transcribed into cDNA used as the sequencing template. The repertoire was sequenced with immunoSEQ multiplex PCR; TCRdb's copy has only in-frame clones and lacks some. The repertoire holds 110,000 to 150,000 clones, with about half as singletons. V is TRBV30 and J is TRBJ1-1; unclear D gene. This receptor was taken from a human donor with alopecia areata. Sample: CD4+ T cells sorted from blood, taken at week 0. This CDR3 reads CAWSVDGEAFF. In DNA, the CDR3 is TGTGCCTGGAGTGTGGACGGAGAAGCTTTCTTT.